This T cell receptor beta chain was found in a study of a mutant IDH1 vaccine in newly diagnosed glioma. This clone turned up a few times. Antigen unknown. The CDR3 spans 15 residues. Germline V gene sequence: CDR1 KGHSH, CDR2 LQKENI. V was shortened by 1 base and J by 7 bases, with 13 bases between the two germline ends. Using immunoSEQ multiplex PCR, the repertoire was profiled, and TCRdb retains in-frame clones only, with some absent. The table records over 50,000 clones, 76% of them present only once. Time point described: week 47, end of study. Doses comprised 300 ug of mutant IDH1 20-mer peptide each, plus topical imiquimod.

This sequence originates from a woman aged 40 to 50 with glioma. Some clones in this sample may be carry-over from other donors' samples. This material consisted of PBMCs, taken from a glioma patient whose treatment included an IDH1 peptide vaccine. This chain connects TRBV18 to TRBJ2-2; TRBD2 might be the D (5 bases). The CDR3 spells CASSPLAGGDGELFF. As DNA, the CDR3 is TGTGCCAGCTCACCACTGGCAGGAGGTGACGGGGAGCTGTTTTTT.